Presented here are 5 T cell receptor beta chains from one specimen sequenced in a study of cytomegalovirus exposure and HLA in healthy donors. Assay used: immunoSEQ multiplex PCR; TCRdb lists only in-frame clones, some missing. This table has some 54,000 clones, approximately 92% appearing once. Sequencing was carried out using PBMCs. All receptors come from a man aged 18 to 29 in good health and CMV-seronegative.

CDR3: CASSQSGNTEAFF. The CDR3 coding sequence is TGTGCCAGCAGCCAATCAGGGAACACTGAAGCTTTCTTT. The chain recombines TRBV4-2 with TRBJ1-1; no clear D gene. V was cut by 2 bases and J by 1 base, with 5 bases left in between. The germline V gene has CDR1 LGHNA and CDR2 YNFKEQ. CDR3 length equals 13 residues.

This chain connects TRBV10-3 to TRBJ1-1; D is ambiguous. CDR1 and CDR2 from the germline V gene are ENHRY and SYGVKD. V lost 8 bases and J lost 0, with 13 bases in between. The CDR3 consists of 14 residues. The CDR3: CAIARESMNTEAFF. CDR3 sequence (DNA): TGTGCCATCGCTAGGGAGTCCATGAACACTGAAGCTTTCTTT.

The rearrangement uses TRBV6-4 and TRBJ2-7, with 12 nucleotides matching TRBD2. CDR1 is MRHNA, CDR2 SNTAGT, per germline. J gave up 4 bases and V 6 bases, and 7 bases lay outside the gene matches. The CDR3 totals 15 residues. DNA of the CDR3: TGTGCCAGCAGGGGACTAGCGGGCTACAAATACGAGCAGTACTTC. Translation gives CASRGLAGYKYEQYF.

This clone was counted a few times. V and J are TRBV18 and TRBJ2-4; 7 bases are a match to TRBD1. The J segment lost 8 bases and the V segment lost 6 bases, leaving 10 bases of the junction unmatched. This CDR3 is built from 14 residues. Germline CDR1 and CDR2: KGHSH and LQKENI. CDR3 in amino acids: CASSPTTGVDIQYF. CDR3 DNA: TGTGCCAGCTCCCCAACTACAGGGGTAGACATTCAGTACTTC.

V usage is TRBV11-3 and J usage is TRBJ2-1; TRBD1 matches at 9 bases. CDR1 and CDR2 from the germline V gene are SGHNT and YENEEA. The junction had 7 bases not matched to a gene; V was cut back by 4 bases and J by 9 bases. This CDR3 contains 14 residues. Here the CDR3 reads CASSYRDRVSEQFF. The CDR3 DNA follows: TGTGCCAGCAGCTACCGGGACAGGGTCAGTGAGCAGTTCTTC.